This T cell receptor (beta chain) was recovered during a study of T cells in Graves' hyperthyroidism and ophthalmopathy. Study-wide findings and caveats: Onset of ophthalmopathy came a median approximately 6 months after the model predicted it.

Trimming took 0 bases from V and 3 from J, leaving 7 bases between them. The CDR3 has 14 amino acids. Germline CDR1 reads KGHDR; CDR2 reads SFDVKD. This clonotype was counted at least ten times. The target antigen is unknown. Exclusion of a patient resulted from uncontrolled infection, other autoimmune disease, pregnancy or lactation. The investigators amplified TCR beta CDR3 regions from RNA transcripts. The HTBI primer set was used in a first-round RT-PCR of the TCR CDR3. TCRdb analysed the multiplex PCR reads with MiXCR anew, one entry per CDR3 protein. Found here are 700,000 or so distinct CDR3 sequences, 16% of them singletons; the top ten hold around 7.7%.

The sample taken for sequencing was blood. The receptor was derived from a young man with Graves' hyperthyroidism. The chain employs TRBV24-1 and TRBJ2-5, with no clear D. The DNA for the CDR3 is TGTGCCACCAGTGATTTGTATGGGGAAGAGACCCAGTACTTC. It codes for CATSDLYGEETQYF.